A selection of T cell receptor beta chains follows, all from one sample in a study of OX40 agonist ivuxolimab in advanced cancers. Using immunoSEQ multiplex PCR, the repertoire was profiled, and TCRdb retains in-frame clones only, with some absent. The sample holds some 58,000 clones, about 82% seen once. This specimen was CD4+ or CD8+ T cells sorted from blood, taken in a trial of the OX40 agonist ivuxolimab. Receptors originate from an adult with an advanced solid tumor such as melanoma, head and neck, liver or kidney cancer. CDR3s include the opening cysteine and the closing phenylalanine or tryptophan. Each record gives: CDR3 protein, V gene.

CASSLMRGEQYF | TRBV7-9
CASSLKVLAGGLRRYEQYF | TRBV28
CASSLWLTGSSGANVLTF | TRBV7-9
CASSPGAFETQYF | TRBV7-3
CASSEASGSTDTQYF | TRBV6-4
CAWSGAQGSTDTQYF | TRBV30
CASSIGYPTDTQYF | TRBV19
CASRKTSGGYQETQYF | TRBV28
CASSIRDGETYEQYF | TRBV6-5
CASSLGLRLPEQFF | TRBV7-8
CASSSSSGSYDEQFF | TRBV7-9
CASSLERQGFSPLHF | TRBV7-9
CASRQGFRLGNQPQHF | TRBV10-1
CATQRGQYTDTQYF | TRBV6-5
CASSWMDRGDTQYF | TRBV5-4
CASSYSIVTGIGELFF | TRBV6-5
CASQDRGRSGEQYF | TRBV18
CASSQGSLAGADTQYF | TRBV4-1
CAIRRQTEGEQFF | TRBV10-3
CASSLGHPEDEQYF | TRBV11-1
CASSLNTGFGYTF | TRBV5-8
CASSSPWEGQTESYNEQFF | TRBV7-9
CASSLKRLADSYNEQFF | TRBV7-2
CASSRSSERIYNEQFF | TRBV19
CASSLVNEQFF | TRBV11-3
CASSSPYRGYEQYF | TRBV27
CASSLSPSSYEQYF | TRBV7-2
CASSPGGQGAFDTQYF | TRBV28
CAATGGFDEQFF | TRBV10-3
CAISRHPSSEKLFF | TRBV2
CASSPSGNYGYTF | TRBV9
CASSQEEGLHNEQFF | TRBV4-2
CASTVGGDDTQYF | TRBV11-3
CASSHSTGVETQYF | TRBV7-9
CASSTLAGGTYEQYF | TRBV19
CASSEGQGPTGELFF | TRBV18
CASSTGGQDTQYF | TRBV7-3
CASSLAPGANEQYF | TRBV7-7
CASSPNGDPRDEQYF | TRBV13
CASSLEWGAQYF | TRBV5-1
CASSDLKGNTEAFF | TRBV9
CASSLASGSEKLFF | TRBV5-1
CASSQGQDPGSYNEQFF | TRBV4-3
CASSQDFQDLDTQYF | TRBV14
CASSLLQGAWPQHF | TRBV5-1
CASSGGWDTQYF | TRBV19
CASSYKPGPEGAFF | TRBV28
CASSFQGNTEAFF | TRBV5-1
CASSLRPPGRPPYEQYF | TRBV7-8
CASSEGQGLSQPQHF | TRBV9
CASSLGDNEQFF | TRBV11-3
CASSLVAGENIQYF | TRBV7-2
CASRLRYRVGYNEQFF | TRBV27
CASSLSGGRDREQYF | TRBV7-2
CASSPGQGGNEQFF | TRBV5-1
CATSKFSSAPDTQYF | TRBV15
CAWSVKGAGGNEQFF | TRBV30